Each of the 25 T cell receptor beta chains below was sequenced from the same sample in a study of identical twins. TCRdb called the 5' RACE reads again in MiXCR, with one record for every CDR3 protein. The sample records fewer than 250,000 distinct CDR3 sequences, roughly a tenth being singletons. The sample comprised memory (CD45RO+) T cells sorted from blood. These receptors all stem from a woman under 30 in good health.

There are a few counts of this clonotype. This chain uses TRBV10-3 with TRBJ2-7; no clear D gene. CDR3 length equals 14 residues. Germline V gene sequence: CDR1 ENHRY, CDR2 SYGVKD. The ends were cut back, 6 bases at V and 6 bases at J, with 18 bases in the middle. The CDR3 is CAISPGPNPGEQYF. CDR3 sequence (DNA): TGTGCCATCAGCCCAGGACCCAACCCTGGCGAGCAGTACTTC.

The V gene is TRBV12-3 or TRBV12-4, the J gene TRBJ2-1; perhaps D is TRBD1 or TRBD2 (5 bases each). Trimming took 2 bases from V and 1 from J, leaving 9 bases between them. The CDR3 sequence is 15 residues long. The CDR3 nucleotides read TGTGCCAGCAGTTTAAGGGACCGGTCCTACAATGAGCAGTTCTTC. Protein: CASSLRDRSYNEQFF.

This clonotype was counted a few times. The CDR3 region is CASSQRGTDTQYF. The CDR3 DNA sequence: TGTGCCAGCAGCCAAAGGGGCACAGATACGCAGTATTTT. The chain has TRBV3-1 and TRBJ2-3; no firm D call. The germline V gene has CDR1 LGHDT and CDR2 YNNKEL (reference sequence). The CDR3 sequence is 13 residues long. V lost 2 bases to trimming and J lost 1 base, with 4 bases between them.

This clonotype was observed a few times. CDR3 loop: CSASKGAPYEQYF. As DNA, the CDR3 is TGCAGTGCTAGTAAGGGGGCTCCCTACGAGCAGTACTTC. V and J are TRBV20-1 and TRBJ2-7; TRBD1 matches 7 bases. The CDR3 runs to 13 residues. The V gene end was trimmed by 3 bases and the J gene end by 2 bases; junction bases not matched to a gene: 4. Germline V CDR1 and CDR2: DFQATT, SNEGSKA (reference sequence).

This clonotype showed up just a few times. The DNA for the CDR3 is TGCAGTGCTCTAAATCCGGGACAGGGGTCAAGGGAGCAGTTCTTC. As protein: CSALNPGQGSREQFF. The gene calls are TRBV20-1 and TRBJ2-1; 10 nucleotides agree with TRBD1. The length of the CDR3 is 15 residues. Germline V CDR1 and CDR2: DFQATT, SNEGSKA (reference sequence). V lost 5 bases and J lost 10; bases outside the gene matches: 14.

This clonotype was observed a handful of times. The chain combines TRBV7-6 with TRBJ2-1, with 13 bases matching TRBD2. Germline V gene data show CDR1 as SGHVS and CDR2 as FNYEAQ. The CDR3 sequence is 16 residues long. Losses at the gene ends were 2 bases for V and 6 bases for J; bases not matched to a gene: 4. The CDR3 DNA reads TGTGCCAGCAGCTTACGGACTAGCGGGAGTAGCAATGAGCAGTTCTTC. Its translation: CASSLRTSGSSNEQFF. The full variable domain, completed using reference TRBV7-6 and TRBJ2-1, is GAGVSQSPRYKVTKRGQDVALRCDPISGHVSLYWYRQALGQGPEFLTYFNYEAQQDKSGLPNDRFSAERPEGSISTLTIQRTEQRDSAMYRCASSLRTSGSSNEQFFGPGTRLTVL.

This clonotype occurred many times. The chain has TRBV20-1 and TRBJ1-4; 7 bases map to TRBD1. Trimming cost V 0 bases and J 14 bases; bases outside gene matches: 6. Germline V gives CDR1 DFQATT, CDR2 SNEGSKA (reference sequence). The CDR3 has 12 amino acids. The CDR3 DNA is TGCAGTGCTAGAGATCAGGGGGGAACCCTGTTTTTT. Its protein is CSARDQGGTLFF.

The rearrangement links TRBV6-1 to TRBJ2-1; 9 bases match TRBD1. The CDR3 is made up of 15 amino acids. Germline-derived CDR1 and CDR2 are MNHNS and SASEGT. The junction had 3 bases not matched to a gene; V was cut back by 2 bases and J by 4 bases. The chain's CDR3 is CASSERDRAYNEQFF. CDR3 DNA sequence: TGTGCCAGCAGTGAAAGGGACAGGGCATACAATGAGCAGTTCTTC.

V and J are TRBV20-1 and TRBJ2-7; 7 bases agree with TRBD2. The CDR3 consists of 15 residues. Unmatched junction bases numbered 12, after V lost 6 bases and J lost 1 base. The germline CDR1 and CDR2 sequences are DFQATT and SNEGSKA (reference sequence). The CDR3: CSALKAGILSYEQYF. Here the CDR3 DNA reads TGCAGTGCCCTGAAAGCGGGAATCTTATCCTACGAGCAGTACTTC.

This clonotype was recorded at least ten times. This chain joins TRBV4-3 and TRBJ1-1, with D uncertain. V was clipped by 1 base and J by 4 bases, with 10 bases between them. Germline V gene lookup returns CDR1 LGHNA and CDR2 YSLEER. The CDR3 runs to 14 residues. DNA for the CDR3: TGCGCCAGCAGCCAAGGGGGTTTTGCCACTGAAGCTTTCTTT. It codes for CASSQGGFATEAFF.

This clonotype appeared a few times. V usage is TRBV15 and J usage is TRBJ2-1; D uncertain. The CDR3 length is 14 residues. The V end lost 0 bases, the J end lost 8 bases, and 11 bases lay between the germline ends. Germline V gene lookup returns CDR1 LNHNV and CDR2 YYDKDF (reference sequence). The CDR3, as DNA: TGTGCCACCAGCAGAGATACCCTCGCCCATGAGCAGTTCTTC. Protein product: CATSRDTLAHEQFF.

This clonotype was picked up a small number of times. This sequence joins TRBV20-1 and TRBJ1-1, with 9 positions matching TRBD1. The CDR3 spans 16 residues. CDR1 is DFQATT and CDR2 is SNEGSKA in the germline V gene (reference sequence). After removal of 3 bases from V and 0 bases from J, the junction contained 8 bases not matched to a gene. DNA of the CDR3: TGCAGTGCTAGGTTTCCGGACAGGGGTATGAACACTGAAGCTTTCTTT. This sequence encodes CSARFPDRGMNTEAFF.

This clonotype was detected only a few times. The chain combines TRBV5-6 with TRBJ2-3; D possibly corresponds to TRBD2 (7 bases). Per germline, CDR1 SGHDT and CDR2 YYEEEE. V was pared by 3 bases and J by 3 bases, with 14 bases between. The CDR3 loop spans 15 amino acids. CDR3 sequence: CASSSGGGGTDTQYF. Written as DNA, the CDR3 is TGTGCCAGCAGCTCTGGGGGCGGGGGTACAGATACGCAGTATTTT.

V usage is TRBV12-3 or TRBV12-4 and J usage is TRBJ2-7; no reliable D call. V was pared by 3 bases and J by 2 bases, with 11 bases between. This CDR3 has 14 amino acids. DNA for the CDR3: TGTGCCAGCAGTTTGTTTAGGAGCGCCTACGAGCAGTACTTC. The encoded protein is CASSLFRSAYEQYF.

This clonotype was counted ten times or more. A read error may account for a junction end that differs from germline. In DNA, the CDR3 is TGTGCCAGCAGTTTAAGTTTGGGGGGCTCCTATCGCTACACCTTC. Amino acids: CASSLSLGGSYRYTF. The V call is TRBV12-3 or TRBV12-4, the J call TRBJ1-2, with D perhaps matching TRBD1 (6 bases). The CDR3 loop spans 15 amino acids.

This clonotype was seen repeatedly, ten times or more. This chain uses TRBV11-3 with TRBJ2-1; TRBD2 aligns across 7 bases. The V segment lost 0 bases and the J segment 9 bases; nucleotides outside the gene matches: 8. The V gene's germline CDR1 is SGHNT and CDR2 YENEEA. There are 15 residues in the CDR3. The CDR3 is CASSLDWDGGTEQFF. The CDR3 DNA reads TGTGCCAGCAGCTTAGATTGGGACGGGGGGACTGAGCAGTTCTTC.

The chain's CDR3 is CASSGGPVQQYF. The CDR3 DNA sequence: TGTGCCAGCAGTGGTGGCCCGGTGCAGCAGTACTTC. V and J are TRBV2 and TRBJ2-7; no definite D call. Germline V gene lookup returns CDR1 SNHLY and CDR2 FYNNEI. CDR3 length: 12 amino acids. V was trimmed by 4 bases and J by 8 bases, leaving 12 bases between them.

This chain uses TRBV12-3 or TRBV12-4 with TRBJ1-5; D is unresolved. Trimming removed 6 bases at V and 3 bases at J, with 12 bases between. The CDR3 totals 14 residues. The CDR3 nucleotides are TGTGCCAGCAGCTTCTGGTCTGACAATCAGCCCCAGCATTTT. Translated, it gives CASSFWSDNQPQHF.

This clonotype has a handful of counts. The gene calls are TRBV15 and TRBJ1-2; 10 nucleotides agree with TRBD1. J was trimmed by 6 bases and V by 0 bases; bases with no gene match: 4. Germline CDR1 reads LNHNV; CDR2 reads YYDKDF (reference sequence). This CDR3 comprises 15 residues. The CDR3: CATSRDPTGGHGYTF. Written as DNA, the CDR3 is TGTGCCACCAGCAGAGACCCGACAGGGGGCCATGGCTACACCTTC.

The chain has TRBV7-8 and TRBJ2-1, with 9 bases lining up with TRBD2. Losses at the gene ends were 3 bases for V and 5 bases for J; bases not matched to a gene: 5. Germline V lookup: CDR1 SGHVS, CDR2 FQNEAQ. This CDR3 has 15 amino acids. The CDR3 DNA sequence: TGTGCCAGCAGCTTTGCGGGAGGGCCTAACAATGAGCAGTTCTTC. Its protein product is CASSFAGGPNNEQFF.

The chain links TRBV2 to TRBJ2-5, with D possibly matching TRBD1 (5 bases). The germline V gene encodes CDR1 SNHLY and CDR2 FYNNEI. V dropped 9 bases and J dropped 3 bases, with 14 bases sitting between them. The length of the CDR3 is 13 residues. CDR3 protein: CARGPIREETQYF. The CDR3 region has the DNA TGTGCCAGAGGGCCTATCAGGGAAGAGACCCAGTACTTC.

The chain uses TRBV5-6 and TRBJ2-3; 8 bases line up with TRBD2. Germline V CDR1 and CDR2: SGHDT, YYEEEE. This CDR3 is built from 16 residues. After removal of 4 bases from V and 4 bases from J, the junction contained 11 bases not matched to a gene. Written as DNA, the CDR3 is TGTGCCAGCAGCCTTACGGGACTAGAGGGAGCAGATACGCAGTATTTT. It encodes CASSLTGLEGADTQYF.

J is TRBJ2-7 and V is TRBV20-1; perhaps TRBD1 as D (6 bases). V gave up 7 bases and J gave up 4 bases, with 11 bases separating them. The germline V gene has CDR1 DFQATT and CDR2 SNEGSKA (reference sequence). The CDR3 has 11 amino acids. The chain's CDR3 is CSVGGGYEQYF. CDR3 nucleotide sequence: TGCAGTGTAGGGGGTGGGTACGAGCAGTACTTC.

This clonotype has only a few counts. This chain links TRBV5-4 with TRBJ2-4; 9 bases line up with TRBD2. Germline CDR1 is SGHNT and CDR2 is YYREEE (reference sequence). This CDR3 is built from 17 residues. V lost 2 bases and J lost 6; bases outside the gene matches: 12. The CDR3 here is CASSFGLAGSGRNIQYF. CDR3 in DNA: TGTGCCAGCAGCTTCGGGCTAGCGGGGTCTGGTAGAAACATTCAGTACTTC.

This clonotype has only a few counts. V usage is TRBV20-1 and J usage is TRBJ1-5; a weak D match, TRBD1 (6 bases). This CDR3 comprises 12 residues. V lost 4 bases to trimming and J lost 8 bases, with 12 bases between them. Germline loops: CDR1 DFQATT, CDR2 SNEGSKA (reference sequence). As DNA, the CDR3 is TGCAGTGCTACGGGGGCAGAGGAGCCCCAGCATTTT. Translating gives CSATGAEEPQHF.